Each of the 21 T cell receptor beta chains below was sequenced from the same sample in a study of type 1 and type 2 diabetes patients. Amplification started from genomic DNA. Amplification of the beta chain CDR3 used 30 forward and 13 reverse multiplex primers. From the multiplex PCR reads, TCRdb called clonotypes with MiXCR, one entry per CDR3 protein. The sample lists some 250,000 distinct CDR3 sequences; roughly 50% were seen once. Source material: peripheral blood mononuclear cells (PBMCs). The source of these receptors is a man aged 18 to 30 with type 2 diabetes.

Note on this clonotype: One end of the junction does not line up with germline, which may come from a read error. The chain recombines TRBV19 with TRBJ1-1; no reliable D call. Germline V CDR1 and CDR2: LNHDA, SQIVND (reference sequence). The CDR3 is 12 residues long. The DNA of the CDR3 is TGTGCCAGTAGTATTGGGTCTGAGCGGGCTCTCTTT. Its translation is CASSIGSERALF.

The chain links TRBV28 to TRBJ2-2, with D unresolved. V dropped 8 bases and J dropped 4 bases, with 8 bases sitting between them. The CDR3 runs to 12 residues. Germline-derived CDR1 and CDR2 are MDHEN and SYDVKM. The CDR3 bases are TGTGCCAGCCAGTTAGTCACCGGGGAGCTGTTTTTT. Translating gives CASQLVTGELFF. Variable domain in full (rest from reference TRBV28 and TRBJ2-2): DVKVTQSSRYLVKRTGEKVFLECVQDMDHENMFWYRQDPGLGLRLIYFSYDVKMKEKGDIPEGYSVSREKKERFSLILESASTNQTSMYLCASQLVTGELFFGEGSRLTVL.

This clonotype was found a few times. In nucleotides, the CDR3 is TGTGCCAGTAGTATAGCGACTAGCGGGAGCCCAGAGACCCAGTACTTC. This codes for CASSIATSGSPETQYF. The chain uses TRBV19 and TRBJ2-5, with 12 positions matching TRBD2. Germline trimming cut 1 base from V and 4 bases from J; bases unmatched to any gene: 4. The length of the CDR3 is 16 residues. Germline assignment: CDR1 LNHDA and CDR2 SQIVND (reference sequence).

V gene TRBV4-3 combines with J gene TRBJ1-1; D gene unclear. CDR3 length: 13 residues. V lost 1 base to trimming and J lost 7 bases, with 10 bases between them. Germline V gene data show CDR1 as LGHNA and CDR2 as YSLEER. The CDR3: CASSQVPGGEAFF. As DNA, the CDR3 is TGCGCCAGCAGCCAAGTCCCAGGAGGTGAAGCTTTCTTT.

This clonotype was picked up a small number of times. The rearrangement joins TRBV2 to TRBJ1-5; 8 bases are a match to TRBD1. Germline lookup yields CDR1 SNHLY and CDR2 FYNNEI. There are 15 residues in the CDR3. V lost 3 bases, J lost 7 bases, and 8 bases stayed unmatched. CDR3 DNA: TGTGCCAGCAGTGACTCCACAGGGGGGAGACAGCCCCAGCATTTT. It translates to CASSDSTGGRQPQHF.

On this clonotype: A read error may be the cause here, since a much bigger clone is one base away. The chain employs TRBV10-3 and TRBJ2-7; a weak D match, TRBD2 (5 bases). The CDR3 is 11 amino acids. The germline CDR1 and CDR2 sequences are ENHRY and SYGVKD. In DNA, the CDR3 is TGTGCCATCAGTGATGGAGGCGAGCAGAACTTC. Encoded protein: CAISDGGEQNF.

The CDR3 DNA sequence: TGTGCCAGTAGTATGGCCCTAAAGGAGGCCCAGTACTTC. The encoded protein is CASSMALKEAQYF. The rearrangement joins TRBV19 to TRBJ2-5; maybe TRBD2 (5 bases). Between the trimmed V and J ends, which lost 3 bases and 9 bases, there was a span of 14 bases. The CDR3 is 13 residues long. Germline lookup yields CDR1 LNHDA and CDR2 SQIVND (reference sequence).

The chain carries TRBV6-5 and TRBJ2-1; a weak D match, TRBD2 (6 bases). CDR1 is MNHEY and CDR2 is SVGAGI in the germline V gene. The V end was cut by 6 bases, the J end by 7 bases, with 19 bases between. This CDR3 is 15 amino acids long. The CDR3 sequence is CASSLGLWRVNEQFF. In DNA, the CDR3 is TGTGCCAGCAGCCTCGGCCTATGGAGGGTGAATGAGCAGTTCTTC.

This clonotype came up a few times. J is TRBJ1-6 and V is TRBV12-5, with 8 bases identical to TRBD1. Germline values: CDR1 LGHNT, CDR2 FRNRAP. This CDR3 contains 15 residues. Germline trimming cut 6 bases from V and 10 bases from J; bases unmatched to any gene: 11. The CDR3 DNA is TGTGCTAGTGGGCAGGACAGGGAGAAGGGCTCACCCCTCCACTTT. This gives the protein CASGQDREKGSPLHF.

This clonotype turned up a few times. The chain recombines TRBV29-1 with TRBJ2-2; D ambiguous. The CDR3 length is 13 residues. Germline V gene sequence: CDR1 SQVTM, CDR2 ANQGSEA. Trimming pared 7 bases from V and 5 bases from J, leaving 14 bases between. For the CDR3, the DNA is TGCAGCGCCACCACACTTGCGACCGGGGAGCTGTTTTTT. Encoded protein: CSATTLATGELFF.

This chain connects TRBV4-3 to TRBJ2-5; possibly TRBD1 or TRBD2 for D (5 bases each). Germline assignment: CDR1 LGHNA and CDR2 YSLEER. V gave up 3 bases and J gave up 9 bases, with 26 bases separating them. The CDR3 length is 17 residues. As DNA, the CDR3 is TGCGCCAGCAGCCAGGTCCCGGGCCGCCGGGGCTCGGCGGCCCAGTACTTC. It specifies CASSQVPGRRGSAAQYF.

This clonotype showed up just a few times. The chain couples TRBV12-3 or TRBV12-4 to TRBJ2-5; 12 positions agree with TRBD2. The CDR3 has 16 residues. The trim removed 3 bases at V and 4 bases at J, leaving 6 bases unmatched. The chain's CDR3 is CASSLGGLAGTETQYF. In nucleotides, the CDR3 is TGTGCCAGCAGTTTGGGGGGACTAGCGGGTACAGAGACCCAGTACTTC.

This clonotype was observed a handful of times. V gene TRBV2 combines with J gene TRBJ1-2; D unresolved. The CDR3 runs to 15 residues. Trimming cost V 3 bases and J 3 bases, with 14 bases left between them. Germline CDR1 SNHLY, CDR2 FYNNEI. CDR3 region: CASSEGFGLDYGYTF. The DNA of the CDR3 is TGTGCCAGCAGTGAGGGATTTGGACTGGACTATGGCTACACCTTC.

This sequence joins TRBV27 and TRBJ2-6, with 8 bases matching TRBD2. Trimming at V came to 6 bases and at J to 2 bases, leaving 3 bases not matched to a gene. Germline values: CDR1 MNHEY, CDR2 SMNVEV (reference sequence). The CDR3 contains 15 residues. This CDR3 is CASSVAGTGANVLTF. CDR3 nucleotides: TGTGCCAGCAGCGTAGCGGGGACTGGGGCCAACGTCCTGACTTTC.

The gene calls are TRBV2 and TRBJ2-7; TRBD2 agrees at 8 bases. Germline loops: CDR1 SNHLY, CDR2 FYNNEI. This CDR3 has 13 amino acids. V was pared by 10 bases and J by 6 bases, with 11 bases of the junction left unmatched. CDR3 amino acids: CATGTSGACEQYF. For the CDR3, the DNA is TGTGCCACAGGAACTAGCGGAGCCTGCGAGCAGTACTTC.

The V and J genes are TRBV12-3 or TRBV12-4 and TRBJ1-2; 7 nucleotides agree with TRBD1. This CDR3 comprises 15 residues. The V and J ends lost 4 bases and 5 bases, in that order; junction bases with no gene match: 10. CDR3 protein: CASSYAATGPYGYTF. The CDR3 nucleotides are TGTGCCAGCAGTTACGCCGCGACAGGGCCGTATGGCTACACCTTC.

This clonotype was found a few times. The V call is TRBV12-3 or TRBV12-4, the J call TRBJ1-2; the D is unclear. V lost 3 bases and J lost 6, with 14 bases in between. This CDR3 is built from 14 residues. DNA for the CDR3: TGTGCCAGCAGTTTCGTCGCGAAAGGGCATGGCTACACCTTC. The encoded protein is CASSFVAKGHGYTF.

The rearrangement uses TRBV20-1 and TRBJ2-1, with 10 bases identical to TRBD2. Trimming at V came to 0 bases and at J to 0 bases, leaving 11 bases not matched to a gene. In germline, CDR1 is DFQATT, CDR2 SNEGSKA (reference sequence). This CDR3 contains 19 residues. This CDR3 reads CSARDFGLAGESSYNEQFF. CDR3 nucleotide sequence: TGCAGTGCTAGAGATTTCGGGCTAGCGGGAGAATCCTCCTACAATGAGCAGTTCTTC.

J is TRBJ2-5 and V is TRBV20-1; either TRBD1 or TRBD2 may supply D (6 bases each). The germline V and J ends were trimmed by 0 bases and 5 bases, with 31 bases remaining between them. The CDR3 is 20 residues long. The germline CDR1 and CDR2 sequences are DFQATT and SNEGSKA (reference sequence). The CDR3 nucleotides are TGCAGTGCTAGAGAGGGGGGCCTAGGGAATAGGGGTAAAGGAGGGGAGACCCAGTACTTC. Residues: CSAREGGLGNRGKGGETQYF.

This clonotype was observed at least ten times. V gene TRBV15 combines with J gene TRBJ1-4, with D hard to call. V was clipped by 5 bases and J by 7 bases, with 11 bases between them. CDR1 is LNHNV, CDR2 YYDKDF, per germline (reference sequence). The CDR3 consists of 13 residues. CDR3 residues: CATSFAGGEKLFF. In nucleotides, the CDR3 is TGTGCCACCAGCTTTGCCGGAGGTGAAAAACTGTTTTTT.

V is TRBV7-6 and J is TRBJ2-7, with D perhaps TRBD1 (6 bases). The germline V gene has CDR1 SGHVS and CDR2 FNYEAQ. This CDR3 is 16 amino acids long. Trimming removed 5 bases at V and 4 bases at J, with 21 bases between. The CDR3 DNA is TGTGCCAGCAGCCCCCGACAGAGGGGGTCATCTTACGAGCAGTACTTC. Protein product: CASSPRQRGSSYEQYF.